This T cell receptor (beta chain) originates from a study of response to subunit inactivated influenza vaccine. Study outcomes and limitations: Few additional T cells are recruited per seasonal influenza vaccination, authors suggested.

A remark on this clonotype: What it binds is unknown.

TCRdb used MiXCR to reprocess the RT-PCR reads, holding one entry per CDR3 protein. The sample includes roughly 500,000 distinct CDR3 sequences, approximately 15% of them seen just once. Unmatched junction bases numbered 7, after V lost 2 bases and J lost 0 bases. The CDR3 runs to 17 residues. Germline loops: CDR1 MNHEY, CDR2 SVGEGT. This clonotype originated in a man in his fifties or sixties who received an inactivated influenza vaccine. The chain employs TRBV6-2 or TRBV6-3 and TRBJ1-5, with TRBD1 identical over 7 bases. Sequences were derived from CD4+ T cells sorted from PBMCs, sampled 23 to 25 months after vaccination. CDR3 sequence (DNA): TGTGCCAGCAGTTACACGACAGGGATGAATAGCAATCAGCCCCAGCATTTT. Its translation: CASSYTTGMNSNQPQHF.